Below are 13 T cell receptor beta chains sequenced from a single sample in a study of shared clonotypes between healthy human individuals. Some clones are missing from TCRdb's copy, which holds only in-frame ones; the method was immunoSEQ multiplex PCR. This table holds more than 400,000 clones, around 96% found once. The sequenced material came from naive CD4+ T cells sorted from blood. The subset was: CD45RA+ positively selected. Receptor source: a woman aged 25 to 39 in good health.

The rearrangement joins TRBV10-3 to TRBJ2-7; 9 positions match TRBD1. CDR1 and CDR2 from the germline V gene are ENHRY and SYGVKD. The V gene end was trimmed by 6 bases and the J gene end by 2 bases; junction bases not matched to a gene: 5. The CDR3 extends over 14 amino acids. The CDR3 spells CAIRKTGGAYEQYF. In DNA form, the CDR3 reads TGTGCCATCAGGAAAACAGGGGGCGCCTACGAGCAGTACTTC.

The rearrangement uses TRBV7-3 and TRBJ2-5; D remains unclear. V lost 1 base, J lost 4 bases, and 7 bases lay in between. CDR1 and CDR2 (germline): SGHTA, FQGTGA. The CDR3 contains 13 residues. DNA of the CDR3: TGTGCCAGCAGCTTAAGGGGTCCAGAGACCCAGTACTTC. Its protein is CASSLRGPETQYF.

The chain recombines TRBV10-2 with TRBJ2-6; 8 positions match TRBD1. J was trimmed by 2 bases and V by 7 bases; bases with no gene match: 10. The CDR3 extends over 17 amino acids. In germline, CDR1 is WSHSY, CDR2 SAAADI. CDR3 sequence reads: CASISQGVFPGANVLTF. The CDR3 DNA reads as TGCGCCAGCATTTCACAGGGGGTTTTCCCTGGGGCCAACGTCCTGACTTTC.

The CDR3 DNA reads as TGTGCCAGCACCCTAGGGGCGATAAGGGTCAATGAGCAGTTCTTC. The encoded protein is CASTLGAIRVNEQFF. V and J are TRBV28 and TRBJ2-1, with D maybe TRBD1 (5 bases). CDR3 length: 15 residues. Germline CDR1 is MDHEN and CDR2 is SYDVKM. Trimming removed 7 bases from V and 6 bases from J, with 19 bases in between.

The chain uses TRBV11-3 and TRBJ2-7; no firm D call. The CDR3 covers 13 residues. The germline gives CDR1 SGHNT, CDR2 YENEEA. The V gene lost 1 base and the J gene lost 5 bases, with 9 bases spanning the gap. CDR3 amino acids: CASSLVMGNEQYF. CDR3 nucleotides: TGTGCCAGCAGCTTAGTGATGGGGAACGAGCAGTACTTC. The variable domain in full, completed from reference TRBV11-3 and TRBJ2-7, reads EAGVVQSPRYKIIEKKQPVAFWCNPISGHNTLYWYLQNLGQGPELLIRYENEEAVDDSQLPKDRFSAERLKGVDSTLKIQPAELGDSAVYLCASSLVMGNEQYFGPGTRLTVT.

The V call is TRBV6-6, the J call TRBJ2-7; 7 nucleotides line up with TRBD2. This CDR3 comprises 14 residues. Trimming cost V 6 bases and J 2 bases; bases outside gene matches: 7. Germline V gene lookup returns CDR1 MNHNY and CDR2 SVGAGI (reference sequence). The CDR3 coding sequence is TGTGCCAGCAGAGAGGCGGGGGAGGCCTACGAGCAGTACTTC. Its protein product is CASREAGEAYEQYF.

In regard to this clone: Other DNA variants within this sample encode the same CDR3. This chain uses TRBV28 with TRBJ2-7, with unresolved D. With 5 bases removed from V and 2 bases from J, the gap between germline ends came to 4 bases. The germline gives CDR1 MDHEN, CDR2 SYDVKM. This CDR3 is 11 amino acids long. The CDR3, as DNA: TGTGCCAGCAGTCTCGCCTACGAGCAGTACTTC. Translation gives CASSLAYEQYF.

The V gene is TRBV6-1, the J gene TRBJ1-2; D perhaps matches TRBD1 (5 bases). This CDR3 is built from 14 residues. V gave up 2 bases and J gave up 10 bases, with 17 bases separating them. Germline CDR1 is MNHNS and CDR2 is SASEGT. The CDR3 region is CASSERSQGRPYTF. CDR3 coding DNA: TGTGCCAGCAGTGAAAGGTCGCAGGGCCGCCCCTACACCTTC.

About this clone: This sequence may be a read error, since a much larger clone differs from it by one base. The same CDR3 is also encoded by other DNA sequences in this sample. The chain is built from TRBV28 and TRBJ1-1, with D perhaps matching TRBD1 (6 bases). This CDR3 spans 14 amino acids. The V gene's germline CDR1 is MDHEN and CDR2 SYDVKM. The germline V and J ends were trimmed by 4 bases and 2 bases, with 11 bases remaining between them. The CDR3, as DNA: TGTGCCAGCAGTTCCGGGACACCAAACACTGAAGCTTTCTTT. As protein: CASSSGTPNTEAFF.

The CDR3 region has the DNA TGCGCCAGCAGTGAAGAACCCTACGAGCAGTACTTC. Translation: CASSEEPYEQYF. The V gene is TRBV5-1, the J gene TRBJ2-7; D gene ambiguous. Germline loops: CDR1 SGHRS, CDR2 YFSETQ. CDR3 size: 12 residues. The V gene lost 5 bases and the J gene lost 2 bases, with 8 bases spanning the gap.

This chain joins TRBV6-6 and TRBJ2-7; D may correspond to TRBD1 or TRBD2 (5 bases each). The CDR3 spans 14 residues. In germline, CDR1 is MNHNY, CDR2 SVGAGI (reference sequence). V lost 2 bases to trimming and J lost 2 bases, with 10 bases between them. CDR3 nucleotide sequence: TGTGCCAGCAGTTACGGAGAGGGACCCTACGAGCAGTACTTC. Protein: CASSYGEGPYEQYF.

This chain connects TRBV9 to TRBJ2-7, with D perhaps TRBD2 (7 bases). The CDR3 has 14 residues. Germline V gene data show CDR1 as SGDLS and CDR2 as YYNGEE. V lost 1 base, J lost 3 bases, and 11 bases lay in between. The CDR3 spells CASSVSGEGYEQYF. The CDR3 DNA sequence: TGTGCCAGCAGCGTATCAGGGGAGGGCTACGAGCAGTACTTC.

The rearrangement uses TRBV7-6 and TRBJ2-2, with a tentative D call TRBD1 (5 bases). CDR1 and CDR2 (germline): SGHVS, FNYEAQ. This CDR3 has 17 residues. V was shortened by 1 base and J by 6 bases, with 18 bases between the two germline ends. The CDR3 DNA is TGTGCCAGCAGCTTAGAAGGGGTCCGGTATGTCCCCGGGGAGCTGTTTTTT. Its translation is CASSLEGVRYVPGELFF.